This T cell receptor beta chain comes out of a study of CDR3 diversity in severe acne (dated by TCRdb to between 2018 and 2021). Libraries were prepared through PCR. The data were produced on an Illumina HiSeq 2000. Using fastp at Q25 and MiXCR, TCRdb reprocessed the public reads and kept productive beta chains. Each entry merges the rows of one CDR3 protein and shows their most common DNA and genes. A total of approximately 80,000 distinct CDR3 sequences appear in this sample, around 49% of them only once. The ten most abundant clones make up 13% to 15% of the sample. Concerning this clonotype itself: This clone's antigen is unknown. Qualities for individual bases were not recorded, and no much larger clone is one base off.

Including the terminal cysteine and phenylalanine, the CDR3 comprises 16 residues. Only the CDR3 region is kept as DNA, spanning 48 bases read in frame from base 1. CDR1 and CDR2 are drawn from the germline V gene: SGHVS, FNYEAQ. The junction carries 21 bases between V and J, which are trimmed by 4 bases and 5 bases respectively. The receptor comes from a male donor in good health, without acne. The chain employs TRBV7-6 and TRBJ2-7, and the D gene may be TRBD2, 6 bases matching. Source material: blood. The CDR3 here reads CASSSTNLGGGDEQYF. The bases are TGTGCCAGCAGCTCAACGAATTTGGGGGGTGGGGACGAGCAGTACTTC.